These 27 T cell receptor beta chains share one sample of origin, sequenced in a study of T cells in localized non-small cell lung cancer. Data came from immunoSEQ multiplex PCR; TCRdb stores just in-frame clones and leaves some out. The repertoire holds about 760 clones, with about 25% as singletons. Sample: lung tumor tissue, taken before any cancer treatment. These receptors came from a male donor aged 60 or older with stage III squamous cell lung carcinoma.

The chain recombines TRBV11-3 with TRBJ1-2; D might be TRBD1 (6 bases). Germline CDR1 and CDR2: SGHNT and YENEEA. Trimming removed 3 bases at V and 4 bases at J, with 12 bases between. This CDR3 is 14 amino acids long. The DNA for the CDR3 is TGTGCCAGCAGCTTGTCCGGGACATCCTATGGCTACACCTTC. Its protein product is CASSLSGTSYGYTF.

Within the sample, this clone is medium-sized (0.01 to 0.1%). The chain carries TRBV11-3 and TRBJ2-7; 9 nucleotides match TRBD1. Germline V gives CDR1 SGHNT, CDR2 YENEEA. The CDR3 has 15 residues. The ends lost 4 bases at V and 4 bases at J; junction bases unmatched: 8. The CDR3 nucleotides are TGTGCCAGCAGCTCTGGTTGGGACAGGGTGTACGAGCAGTACTTC. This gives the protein CASSSGWDRVYEQYF.

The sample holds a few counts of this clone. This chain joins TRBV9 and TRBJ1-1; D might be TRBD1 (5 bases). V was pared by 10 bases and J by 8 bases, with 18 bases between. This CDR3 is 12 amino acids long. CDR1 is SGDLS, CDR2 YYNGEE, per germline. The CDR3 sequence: CALGGGTAEAFF. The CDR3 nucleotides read TGTGCCCTCGGCGGCGGGACGGCAGAAGCTTTCTTT.

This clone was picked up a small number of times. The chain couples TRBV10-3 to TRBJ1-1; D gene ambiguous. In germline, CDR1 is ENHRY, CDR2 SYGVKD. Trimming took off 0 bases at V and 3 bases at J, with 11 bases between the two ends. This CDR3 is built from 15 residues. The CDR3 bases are TGTGCCATCAGTGAGTCACCGGGATTGTACACTGAAGCTTTCTTT. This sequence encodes CAISESPGLYTEAFF.

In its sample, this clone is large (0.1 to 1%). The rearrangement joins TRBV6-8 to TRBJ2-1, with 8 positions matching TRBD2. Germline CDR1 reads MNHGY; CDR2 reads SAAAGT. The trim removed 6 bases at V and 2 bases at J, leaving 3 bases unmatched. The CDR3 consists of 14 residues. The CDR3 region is CASRSSGAYNEQFF. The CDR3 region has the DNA TGTGCCAGCAGAAGTAGCGGGGCCTACAATGAGCAGTTCTTC.

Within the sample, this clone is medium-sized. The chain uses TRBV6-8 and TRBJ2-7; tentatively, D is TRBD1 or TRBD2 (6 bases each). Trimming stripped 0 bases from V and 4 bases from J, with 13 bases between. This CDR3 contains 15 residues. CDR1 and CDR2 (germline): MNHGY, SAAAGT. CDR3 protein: CASSYSGGLTYEQYF. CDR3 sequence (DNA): TGTGCCAGCAGTTACTCTGGGGGGCTGACGTACGAGCAGTACTTC.

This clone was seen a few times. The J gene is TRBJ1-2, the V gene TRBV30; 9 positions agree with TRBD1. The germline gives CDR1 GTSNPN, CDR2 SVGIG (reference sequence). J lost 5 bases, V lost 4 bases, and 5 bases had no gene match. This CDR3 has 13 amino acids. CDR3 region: CAWKTGGPYGYTF. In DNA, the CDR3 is TGTGCCTGGAAGACAGGGGGGCCGTATGGCTACACCTTC.

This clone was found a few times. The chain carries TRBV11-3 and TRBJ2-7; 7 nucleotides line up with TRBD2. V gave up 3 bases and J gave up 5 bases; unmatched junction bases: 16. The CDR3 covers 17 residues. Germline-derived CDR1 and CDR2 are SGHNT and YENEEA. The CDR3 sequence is CASSFLPGGGNRHEQYF. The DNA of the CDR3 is TGTGCCAGCAGCTTTCTTCCTGGGGGAGGGAATCGCCACGAGCAGTACTTC.

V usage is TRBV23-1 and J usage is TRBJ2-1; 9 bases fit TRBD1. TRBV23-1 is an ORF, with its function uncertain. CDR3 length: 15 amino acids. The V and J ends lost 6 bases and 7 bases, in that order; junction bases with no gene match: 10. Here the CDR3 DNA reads TGCGCCAGCAGCCAAGGGGACAGGGTGTGGAATGAGCAGTTCTTC. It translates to CASSQGDRVWNEQFF.

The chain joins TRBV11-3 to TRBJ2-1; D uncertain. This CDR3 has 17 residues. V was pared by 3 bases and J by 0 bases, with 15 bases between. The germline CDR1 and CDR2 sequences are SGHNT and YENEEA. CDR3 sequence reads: CASSLGPPFSSYNEQFF. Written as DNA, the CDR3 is TGTGCCAGCAGCTTGGGTCCACCGTTCAGCTCCTACAATGAGCAGTTCTTC.

CDR3 sequence (DNA): TGTGCCAGCTCACCTGGGCAGTCCCAAGAGACCCAGTACTTC. Its translation: CASSPGQSQETQYF. This chain uses TRBV18 with TRBJ2-5; unclear D gene. Germline loops: CDR1 KGHSH, CDR2 LQKENI. Between the trimmed V and J ends, which lost 3 bases and 1 base, there was a span of 9 bases. There are 14 residues in the CDR3.

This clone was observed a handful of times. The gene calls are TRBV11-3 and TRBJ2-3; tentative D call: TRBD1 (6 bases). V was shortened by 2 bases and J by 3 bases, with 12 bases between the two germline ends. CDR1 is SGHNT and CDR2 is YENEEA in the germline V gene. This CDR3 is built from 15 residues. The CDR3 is CASSLNRVETDTQYF. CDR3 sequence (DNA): TGTGCCAGCAGCTTAAACAGGGTAGAAACAGATACGCAGTATTTT.

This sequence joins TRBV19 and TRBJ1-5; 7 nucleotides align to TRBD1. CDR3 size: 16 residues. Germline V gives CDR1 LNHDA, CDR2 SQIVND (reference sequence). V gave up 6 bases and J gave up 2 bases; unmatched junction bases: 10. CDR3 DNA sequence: TGTGCCAGTAGCCGGGACAGACTCTTGGGCAATCAGCCCCAGCATTTT. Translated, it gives CASSRDRLLGNQPQHF.

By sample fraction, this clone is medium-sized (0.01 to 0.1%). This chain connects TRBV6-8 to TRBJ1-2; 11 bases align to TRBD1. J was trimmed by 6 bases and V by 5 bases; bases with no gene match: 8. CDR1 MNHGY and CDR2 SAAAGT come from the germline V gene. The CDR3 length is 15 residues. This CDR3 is CASSSGQGAKDGYTF. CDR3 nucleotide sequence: TGTGCCAGCAGTAGTGGACAGGGGGCTAAAGATGGCTACACCTTC.

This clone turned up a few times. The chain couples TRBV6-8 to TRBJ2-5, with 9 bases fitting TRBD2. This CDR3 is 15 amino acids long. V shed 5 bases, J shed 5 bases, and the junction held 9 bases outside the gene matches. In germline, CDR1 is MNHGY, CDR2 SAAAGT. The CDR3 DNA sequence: TGTGCCAGCAGTCCCGCGGGGGGGGTCTGGGAGACCCAGTACTTC. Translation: CASSPAGGVWETQYF.

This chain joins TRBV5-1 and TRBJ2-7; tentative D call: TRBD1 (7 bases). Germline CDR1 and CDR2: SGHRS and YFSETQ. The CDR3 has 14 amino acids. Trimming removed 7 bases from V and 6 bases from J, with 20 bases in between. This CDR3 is CASCSNTQGGEQYF. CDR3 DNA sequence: TGCGCCAGCTGTTCCAATACTCAGGGGGGCGAGCAGTACTTC.

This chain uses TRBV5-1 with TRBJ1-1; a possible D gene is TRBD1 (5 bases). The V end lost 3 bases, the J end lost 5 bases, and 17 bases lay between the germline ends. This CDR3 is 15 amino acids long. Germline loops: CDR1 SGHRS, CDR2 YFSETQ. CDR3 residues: CASSYWWGNSTEAFF. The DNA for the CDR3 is TGCGCCAGCAGCTACTGGTGGGGGAATTCTACTGAAGCTTTCTTT.

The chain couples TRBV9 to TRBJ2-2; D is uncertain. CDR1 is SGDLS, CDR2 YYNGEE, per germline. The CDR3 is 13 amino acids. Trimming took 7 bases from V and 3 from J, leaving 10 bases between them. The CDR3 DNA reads TGTGCCAGCCACGGGTCCTACACCGGGGAGCTGTTTTTT. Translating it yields CASHGSYTGELFF.

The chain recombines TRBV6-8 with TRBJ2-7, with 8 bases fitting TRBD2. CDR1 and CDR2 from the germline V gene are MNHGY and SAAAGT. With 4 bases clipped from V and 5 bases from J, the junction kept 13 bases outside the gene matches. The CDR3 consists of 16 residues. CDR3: CASSFRLASAQHEQYF. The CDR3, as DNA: TGTGCCAGCAGTTTCCGACTAGCGTCGGCCCAACACGAGCAGTACTTC.

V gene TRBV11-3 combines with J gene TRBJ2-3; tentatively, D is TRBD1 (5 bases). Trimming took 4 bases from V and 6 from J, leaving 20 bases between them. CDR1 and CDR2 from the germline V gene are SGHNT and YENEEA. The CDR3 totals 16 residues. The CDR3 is CASSSWVAIKGDTQYF. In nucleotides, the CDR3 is TGTGCCAGCAGCTCCTGGGTGGCCATTAAGGGGGATACGCAGTATTTT.

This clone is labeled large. As DNA, the CDR3 is TGTGCCAGCACCCCCGGGTGGGAGTACGAGCAGTACTTC. Translated: CASTPGWEYEQYF. The chain recombines TRBV6-8 with TRBJ2-7; a possible D gene is TRBD2 (5 bases). There are 13 residues in the CDR3. V lost 7 bases, J lost 4 bases, and 14 bases lay in between. The germline V gene encodes CDR1 MNHGY and CDR2 SAAAGT.

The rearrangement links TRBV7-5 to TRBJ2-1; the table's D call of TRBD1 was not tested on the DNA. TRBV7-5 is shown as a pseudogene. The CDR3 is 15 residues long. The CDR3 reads CASSLGDSPIDEQFF. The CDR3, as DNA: TGTGCCAGCAGCTTAGGGGACAGCCCCATAGATGAGCAGTTCTTC.

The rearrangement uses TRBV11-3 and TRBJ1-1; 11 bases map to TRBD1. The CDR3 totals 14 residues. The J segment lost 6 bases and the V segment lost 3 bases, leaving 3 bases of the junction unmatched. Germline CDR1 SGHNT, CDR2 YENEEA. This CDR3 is CASSFWGQGAEAFF. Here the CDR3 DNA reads TGTGCCAGCAGCTTTTGGGGACAGGGGGCTGAAGCTTTCTTT.

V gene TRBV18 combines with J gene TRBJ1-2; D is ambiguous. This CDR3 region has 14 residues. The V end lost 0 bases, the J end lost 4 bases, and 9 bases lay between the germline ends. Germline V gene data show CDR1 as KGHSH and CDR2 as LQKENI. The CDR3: CASSPPTESYGYTF. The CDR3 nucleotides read TGTGCCAGCTCACCACCCACAGAAAGCTATGGCTACACCTTC.

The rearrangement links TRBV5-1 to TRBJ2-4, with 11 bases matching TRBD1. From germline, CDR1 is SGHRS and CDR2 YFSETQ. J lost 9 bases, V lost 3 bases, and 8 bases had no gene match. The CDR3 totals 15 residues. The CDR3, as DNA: TGCGCCAGCAGCTCCACCGGGACAGGGGGTAGCATTCAGTACTTC. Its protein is CASSSTGTGGSIQYF. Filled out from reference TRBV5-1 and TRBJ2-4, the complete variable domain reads KAGVTQTPRYLIKTRGQQVTLSCSPISGHRSVSWYQQTPGQGLQFLFEYFSETQRNKGNFPGRFSGRQFSNSRSEMNVSTLELGDSALYLCASSSTGTGGSIQYFGAGTRLSVL.

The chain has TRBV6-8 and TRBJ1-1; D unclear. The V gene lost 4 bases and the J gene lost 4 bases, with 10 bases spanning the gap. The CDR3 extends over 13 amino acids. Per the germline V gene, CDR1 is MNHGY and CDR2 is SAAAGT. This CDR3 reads CASSLNVGTEAFF. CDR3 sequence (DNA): TGTGCCAGCAGTTTAAACGTGGGCACTGAAGCTTTCTTT.

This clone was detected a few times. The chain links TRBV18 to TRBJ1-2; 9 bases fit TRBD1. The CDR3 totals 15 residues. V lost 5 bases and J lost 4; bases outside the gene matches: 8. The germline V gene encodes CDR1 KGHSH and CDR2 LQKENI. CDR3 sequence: CASSDTGTGTYGYTF. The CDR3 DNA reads TGTGCCAGCTCAGATACCGGGACAGGGACCTATGGCTACACCTTC.